This is a list of T cell receptor beta chains from one sample in a study of read filtering for tumor transcriptome and immune sequencing. TCRdb re-analysed the reads in MiXCR, keeping a single row per CDR3 protein. The sample has fewer than 150,000 distinct CDR3 sequences; under 15% are singletons. The specimen sequenced was a population of CD138-negative cells sorted from bone marrow. These receptor sequences come from a donor aged 40 or over with multiple myeloma. CDR3s include the opening cysteine and the closing phenylalanine or tryptophan. A D gene is named only where the DNA matches it firmly. The listing skips clone size in some rows; elsewhere it reads once, few, many or a size class.

v_gene: TRBV7-9; d_gene: -; j_gene: TRBJ2-7; abundance: many; CDR3aa: CASSTAGVDEQYF; CDR3nt: TGTGCCAGCAGCACCGCAGGGGTCGACGAGCAGTACTTC
v_gene: TRBV12-3/TRBV12-4; d_gene: -; j_gene: TRBJ2-2; abundance: many; CDR3aa: CASSLRGLNTGELFF; CDR3nt: TGTGCCAGCAGTTTACGCGGGCTGAACACCGGGGAGCTGTTTTTT
v_gene: TRBV4-1; d_gene: TRBD1; j_gene: TRBJ1-1; abundance: many; CDR3aa: CASSQDQGARTEAFF; CDR3nt: TGCGCCAGCAGCCAAGATCAGGGGGCCCGCACTGAAGCTTTCTTT
v_gene: TRBV20-1; d_gene: -; j_gene: TRBJ2-6; abundance: many; CDR3aa: CSALAPGANVLTF; CDR3nt: TGCAGTGCACTAGCCCCTGGGGCCAACGTCCTGACTTTC
v_gene: TRBV20-1; d_gene: TRBD1; j_gene: TRBJ1-1; abundance: many; CDR3aa: CSARGQGRFTEAFF; CDR3nt: TGCAGTGCTAGGGGACAGGGGAGGTTCACTGAAGCTTTCTTT
v_gene: TRBV7-9; d_gene: -; j_gene: TRBJ2-7; abundance: many; CDR3aa: CASRGSYEQYF; CDR3nt: TGTGCCAGCAGGGGTTCCTACGAGCAGTACTTC
v_gene: TRBV7-9; d_gene: -; j_gene: TRBJ2-5; abundance: few; CDR3aa: CASSPGGTGQETQYF; CDR3nt: TGTGCCAGCAGCCCCGGAGGGACGGGACAAGAGACCCAGTACTTC
v_gene: TRBV11-1; d_gene: TRBD2; j_gene: TRBJ2-3; abundance: few; CDR3aa: CASSLNGGADTQYF; CDR3nt: TGTGCCAGCAGCCTAAACGGGGGGGCAGATACGCAGTATTTT
v_gene: TRBV29-1; d_gene: -; j_gene: TRBJ1-2; abundance: many; CDR3aa: CSVGEGYGYTF; CDR3nt: TGCAGCGTTGGTGAAGGATATGGCTACACCTTC
v_gene: TRBV11-2; d_gene: TRBD1; j_gene: TRBJ2-1; abundance: many; CDR3aa: CASSLEGQGYAEQFF; CDR3nt: TGTGCCAGCAGCTTAGAGGGACAGGGCTACGCTGAGCAGTTCTTC
v_gene: TRBV19; d_gene: TRBD2; j_gene: TRBJ2-3; abundance: many; CDR3aa: CASSLLAVNTDTQYF; CDR3nt: TGTGCCAGTAGTCTCCTAGCGGTTAACACAGATACGCAGTATTTT
v_gene: TRBV29-1; d_gene: -; j_gene: TRBJ2-3; abundance: many; CDR3aa: CSVTDGTDTQYF; CDR3nt: TGCAGCGTTACCGACGGCACAGATACGCAGTATTTT
v_gene: TRBV20-1; d_gene: -; j_gene: TRBJ2-1; abundance: many; CDR3aa: CSAPGHNHDEQFF; CDR3nt: TGCAGTGCCCCGGGACATAATCACGATGAGCAGTTCTTC
v_gene: TRBV6-1; d_gene: -; j_gene: TRBJ2-2; abundance: -; CDR3aa: CASAYGAGELFF; CDR3nt: TGTGCCAGTGCATACGGCGCCGGGGAGCTGTTTTTT
v_gene: TRBV6-6; d_gene: -; j_gene: TRBJ2-2; abundance: many; CDR3aa: CASSWVTGELFF; CDR3nt: TGTGCCAGCAGTTGGGTAACCGGGGAGCTGTTTTTT
v_gene: TRBV11-2; d_gene: -; j_gene: TRBJ2-5; abundance: many; CDR3aa: CASTATGSLLIQETQYF; CDR3nt: TGTGCCAGCACCGCTACAGGCAGCCTTCTCATTCAAGAGACCCAGTACTTC
v_gene: TRBV4-1; d_gene: TRBD2; j_gene: TRBJ2-2; abundance: many; CDR3aa: CASSRTSATNTGELFF; CDR3nt: TGCGCCAGCAGCCGGACTAGCGCCACGAACACCGGGGAGCTGTTTTTT
v_gene: TRBV29-1; d_gene: TRBD1; j_gene: TRBJ1-2; abundance: many; CDR3aa: CSVRDSYNYGYTF; CDR3nt: TGCAGCGTTAGGGACAGCTACAACTATGGCTACACCTTC
v_gene: TRBV29-1; d_gene: -; j_gene: TRBJ2-5; abundance: many; CDR3aa: CSAGTETQYF; CDR3nt: TGCAGCGCTGGGACGGAGACCCAGTACTTC